These T cell receptor beta chains were read from a single sample in a study of cytomegalovirus exposure and HLA in healthy donors. Libraries were prepared by immunoSEQ multiplex PCR; TCRdb keeps only in-frame clonotypes and omits some of them. The repertoire table contains approximately 190,000 clones. The source material was PBMCs. The receptors were sampled from a boy aged 5-17 years in good health and CMV-seronegative. Both conserved end residues are part of each CDR3. Each record gives: D gene, J gene, V gene, CDR3 length, CDR3 protein, CDR3 DNA. D genes are given only for firm matches.

>TRBD1|TRBJ1-6|TRBV5-4|18
CASSLKQGAQSYNSPLHF
TGTGCCAGCAGCTTAAAACAGGGGGCTCAGTCCTATAATTCACCCCTCCACTTT
>NA|TRBJ2-3|TRBV4-1|15
CASSPLVDNPASQYF
TGCGCCAGCAGCCCGCTAGTTGATAATCCCGCATCGCAGTATTTT
>TRBD2|TRBJ2-5|TRBV5-4|16
CASRPGGQGKLETQYF
TGTGCCAGCAGACCGGGAGGCCAGGGTAAATTGGAGACCCAGTACTTC
>TRBD1|TRBJ1-1|TRBV14|15
CASSLGQGRRTEAFF
TGTGCCAGCAGCCTCGGACAGGGGCGACGCACTGAAGCTTTCTTT
>NA|TRBJ1-1|TRBV4-2|14
CASSQDGNVPEAFF
TGTGCCAGCAGCCAAGACGGGAATGTACCTGAAGCTTTCTTT
>TRBD2|TRBJ2-7|TRBV27|14
CASSLGGYKDEQYF
TGTGCCAGCAGTTTGGGGGGGTATAAGGACGAGCAGTACTTC
>TRBD2|TRBJ2-1|TRBV19|16
CASSPTGTSGGDEQFF
TGTGCCAGTAGTCCGACTGGGACTAGCGGGGGCGATGAGCAGTTCTTC
>NA|TRBJ2-5|TRBV25-1|13
CASSGTMGETQYF
TGTGCCAGCAGTGGGACAATGGGGGAGACCCAGTACTTC
>NA|TRBJ2-7|TRBV6-5|15
CASSYGSVSSYEQYF
TGTGCCAGCAGTTATGGTAGCGTTAGCTCCTACGAGCAGTACTTC
>NA|TRBJ2-3|TRBV13|16
CASSSQLGVFTDTQYF
TGTGCCAGCAGCTCCCAATTAGGGGTATTCACAGATACGCAGTATTTT
>TRBD1|TRBJ2-7|TRBV7-3|14
CASSLGQGSNEQYF
TGTGCCAGCAGCTTAGGACAGGGGTCGAACGAGCAGTACTTC
>TRBD1|TRBJ2-2|TRBV14|15
CAGSSRQGSTGELFF
TGTGCCGGCAGCAGCCGACAGGGTTCCACCGGGGAGCTGTTTTTT
>TRBD1|TRBJ1-1|TRBV6-6|11
CASSLGQGAFF
TGTGCCAGCAGTCTTGGACAGGGAGCTTTCTTT
>TRBD1|TRBJ1-2|TRBV7-9|15
CASSLGGQTYYGYTF
TGTGCCAGCAGCTTAGGGGGACAGACATACTATGGCTACACCTTC
>TRBD1|TRBJ1-6|TRBV27|13
CAGPGTGDPPLHF
TGTGCCGGGCCCGGGACAGGGGATCCACCCCTCCACTTT
>NA|TRBJ2-7|TRBV11-2|12
CASSLTGLEQYF
TGTGCCAGCAGCCTTACAGGGCTTGAGCAGTACTTC
>NA|TRBJ2-7|TRBV4-1|14
CASSQDPGGYEQYF
TGCGCCAGCAGCCAAGATCCCGGCGGCTACGAGCAGTACTTC
>TRBD2|TRBJ2-1|TRBV4-3|15
CASSQGASGRNEQFF
TGCGCCAGCAGCCAAGGGGCTAGCGGTCGGAATGAGCAGTTCTTC
>NA|TRBJ2-1|TRBV28|17
CASSSTLTRGSYNEQFF
TGTGCCAGCAGTTCCACATTGACACGGGGCTCCTACAATGAGCAGTTCTTC
>TRBD1|TRBJ2-7|TRBV5-6|14
CASSLGTAPYEQYF
TGTGCCAGCAGCCTTGGGACAGCTCCGTACGAGCAGTACTTC
>TRBD1|TRBJ2-7|TRBV28|13
CASSPWTGAEQYF
TGTGCCAGCAGTCCTTGGACAGGGGCCGAGCAGTACTTC
>NA|TRBJ2-5|TRBV27|13
CASSLLRGETQYF
TGTGCCAGCAGTTTATTACGGGGAGAGACCCAGTACTTC
>TRBD2|TRBJ2-1|TRBV7-9|16
CASSLGARGGLNEQFF
TGTGCCAGCAGCTTAGGGGCGCGGGGGGGGCTCAATGAGCAGTTCTTC
>TRBD1|TRBJ1-2|TRBV13|13
CASSPPTGPGYTF
TGTGCCAGCAGCCCACCGACAGGGCCGGGCTACACCTTC
>TRBD1|TRBJ2-7|TRBV4-2|16
CASSQEVTGGSDEQYF
TGTGCCAGCAGCCAAGAAGTCACAGGGGGCTCAGACGAGCAGTACTTC
>TRBD1|TRBJ2-7|TRBV10-3|13
CAISTGQGYEQYF
TGTGCCATCAGTACGGGACAGGGCTACGAGCAGTACTTC
>NA|TRBJ2-7|TRBV7-2|14
CASSQRLGSYEQYF
TGTGCCAGCAGTCAAAGACTGGGCTCCTACGAGCAGTACTTC
>TRBD2|TRBJ2-3|TRBV7-2|14
CASTLAGAKDTQYF
TGTGCCAGCACCCTAGCGGGGGCTAAAGATACGCAGTATTTT
>NA|TRBJ2-3|TRBV7-3|12
CASSLGRGTQYF
TGTGCCAGCAGCTTGGGCCGGGGTACGCAGTATTTT
>TRBD2|TRBJ2-2|TRBV19|18
CASKKRAAGGSPIGELFF
TGTGCCAGTAAGAAGAGGGCGGCGGGGGGGTCTCCAATCGGGGAGCTGTTTTTT
>TRBD1|TRBJ2-7|TRBV11-2|15
CASSAVRDREYEQYF
TGTGCCAGCAGCGCTGTAAGGGACAGGGAATACGAGCAGTACTTC
>TRBD1|TRBJ2-7|TRBV15|15
CATTKNRDRPYEQYF
TGTGCCACGACAAAGAACCGGGACAGGCCCTACGAGCAGTACTTC
>NA|TRBJ2-7|TRBV2|14
CASSVSRPIDEQYF
TGTGCCAGCAGTGTAAGCAGGCCCATAGACGAGCAGTACTTC
>NA|TRBJ2-7|TRBV5-4|15
CASSLAGGLTYEQYF
TGTGCCAGCAGCTTGGCTGGGGGCCTTACCTACGAGCAGTACTTC
>NA|TRBJ1-5|TRBV18|15
CASSPSGFESRPQHF
TGTGCCAGCTCACCATCGGGTTTTGAATCAAGGCCCCAGCATTTT
>NA|TRBJ1-6|TRBV10-3|14
CAISESSLDSPLHF
TGTGCCATCAGTGAGTCGAGTTTGGATTCACCCCTCCACTTT
>NA|TRBJ1-2|TRBV6-5|15
CATTRDAGGGYGYTF
TGTGCCACCACAAGAGACGCAGGTGGTGGCTATGGCTACACCTTC
>NA|TRBJ2-5|TRBV6-4|13
CASSETGRETQYF
TGTGCCAGCAGCGAGACAGGGAGGGAGACCCAGTACTTC
>TRBD1|TRBJ2-3|TRBV7-9|16
CASSQAGGGITDTQYF
TGTGCCAGCAGCCAAGCAGGGGGTGGGATCACAGATACGCAGTATTTT
>TRBD1|TRBJ1-1|TRBV6-6|14
CASRMDRANTEAFF
TGTGCCAGCAGGATGGACAGGGCTAACACTGAAGCTTTCTTT
>NA|TRBJ2-3|TRBV4-1|18
CASSPGTRFLPETDTQYF
TGCGCCAGCAGCCCCGGGACTCGATTCCTTCCGGAGACAGATACGCAGTATTTT
>TRBD1|TRBJ1-1|TRBV2|15
CASKGGQGGLTEAFF
TGTGCCAGCAAGGGGGGACAGGGGGGGCTCACTGAAGCTTTCTTT
>NA|TRBJ2-2|TRBV11-1|14
CVSSFRENTGELFF
TGTGTCAGCAGCTTCAGGGAGAACACCGGGGAGCTGTTTTTT
>TRBD2|TRBJ2-5|TRBV7-8|16
CASSQSLAGGEETQYF
TGTGCCAGCAGCCAATCACTAGCGGGGGGGGAAGAGACCCAGTACTTC
>TRBD1|TRBJ1-2|TRBV6-6|14
CASSYLGGAGGYTF
TGTGCCAGCAGTTACTTAGGGGGCGCAGGGGGCTACACCTTC
>NA|TRBJ2-7|TRBV4-1|13
CASSQDSGFEQYF
TGCGCCAGCAGCCAAGATTCAGGGTTCGAGCAGTACTTC
>TRBD1|TRBJ1-3|TRBV10-2|16
CASSPTETGAGNTIYF
TGCGCCAGCAGCCCAACAGAAACAGGGGCTGGAAACACCATATATTTT
>NA|TRBJ1-4|TRBV4-3|14
CASSPGQSNEKLFF
TGCGCCAGCAGCCCCGGACAGTCGAATGAAAAACTGTTTTTT
>TRBD1|TRBJ2-7|TRBV28|14
CASSFGTGAYEQYF
TGTGCCAGCAGTTTTGGGACAGGGGCTTACGAGCAGTACTTC
>TRBD1|TRBJ2-7|TRBV5-6|14
CASRRTGGSYEQYF
TGTGCCAGCAGACGGACAGGGGGTTCCTACGAGCAGTACTTC
>NA|TRBJ1-1|TRBV27|15
CASSLSGGGLTEAFF
TGTGCCAGCAGTTTATCGGGGGGGGGATTGACTGAAGCTTTCTTT
>NA|TRBJ1-2|TRBV6-5|13
CASSADKIYGYTF
TGTGCCAGCAGTGCGGACAAGATCTATGGCTACACCTTC
>TRBD1|TRBJ1-5|TRBV13|16
CASSHRGTGGNQPQHF
TGTGCCAGCAGCCATCGTGGGACAGGGGGTAATCAGCCCCAGCATTTT
>TRBD2|TRBJ2-5|TRBV15|15
CATSRSRSAGGEQYF
TGTGCCACCAGCAGATCTCGGTCCGCTGGGGGGGAGCAGTACTTC
>NA|TRBJ1-6|TRBV9|16
CASSVGKTGPNSPLHF
TGTGCCAGCAGCGTAGGGAAGACAGGACCTAATTCACCCCTCCACTTT
>TRBD1|TRBJ2-7|TRBV30|14
CAWSPRQGSYEQYF
TGTGCCTGGAGTCCTAGACAGGGCTCCTACGAGCAGTACTTC
>NA|TRBJ2-5|TRBV29-1|12
CSVGQAQETQYF
TGCAGCGTTGGTCAGGCCCAAGAGACCCAGTACTTC